The 27 T cell receptor beta chains reported below all come from one sample, sequenced in a study of CD8 T cells in Susac syndrome (dated by TCRdb to between 2018 and 2020). Libraries were prepared through the immunoSEQ multiplex PCR assay. RNA was extracted with the RNeasy kit and 0.5 to 1 ug was reverse transcribed using random hexamers. Using fastp trimming at Q25 and MiXCR clonotype assembly, TCRdb reanalyzed the public sequencing data and kept in-frame beta chains. Each entry is one CDR3 protein sequence, shown with its most common DNA and genes. This sample is represented by about 160,000 distinct CDR3 sequences; 92% of them were singletons. The ten largest account for around 0.075% of the sample. Material: CD4+ T cells from PBMCs. The receptors derive from a human donor in good health.

On this clonotype: A read error may account for a junction end that differs from germline. This rearrangement joins TRBV7-7 to TRBJ2-5; the match to TRBD1 covers 8 bases. The CDR3 sequence is 14 residues long. Germline CDR1 reads SSHAT; CDR2 reads FNYEAQ (reference sequence). The CDR3 bases are TGTGCTAGCAGCCGGACAGGGCGGCAAGAGACCCAGTACTTC. Protein product: CASSRTGRQETQYF.

The chain has TRBV5-1 and TRBJ2-7, with D maybe TRBD1 (5 bases). Trimming removed 2 bases at V and 7 bases at J, with 10 bases between. The CDR3 has 12 residues. The germline CDR1 and CDR2 sequences are SGHRS and YFSETQ. This chain's CDR3 is CASSFDRVEQYF. DNA for the CDR3: TGCGCCAGCAGCTTTGACAGAGTAGAGCAGTACTTC.

V is TRBV20-1 and J is TRBJ1-2; weak D call: TRBD1 (5 bases). This CDR3 is 14 amino acids long. Germline CDR1 reads DFQATT; CDR2 reads SNEGSKA (reference sequence). V was cut by 3 bases and J by 8 bases, with 19 bases left in between. CDR3 DNA sequence: TGCAGTGCTAGTTATGAGGGGAGGCTCGGGGGCTACACCTTC. Encoded protein: CSASYEGRLGGYTF.

V usage is TRBV9 and J usage is TRBJ2-7; TRBD2 agrees at 8 bases. CDR1 SGDLS and CDR2 YYNGEE come from the germline V gene. The trim removed 4 bases at V and 4 bases at J, leaving 10 bases unmatched. This CDR3 contains 15 residues. The CDR3 here is CASSLDAGTRYEQYF. The CDR3 DNA reads TGTGCCAGCAGCCTAGATGCCGGGACTAGGTACGAGCAGTACTTC.

This clonotype was recorded a few times. The chain carries TRBV6-5 and TRBJ1-5; TRBD1 matches at 9 bases. The CDR3 is 15 residues long. Germline V gene sequence: CDR1 MNHEY, CDR2 SVGAGI. With V trimmed by 0 bases and J by 7 bases, 4 bases remained unmatched. CDR3 sequence: CASSYSTGGGQPQHF. The CDR3 bases are TGTGCCAGCAGTTACTCGACAGGGGGGGGGCAGCCCCAGCATTTT.

The J gene is TRBJ2-7, the V gene TRBV20-1; no reliable D call. This CDR3 has 12 residues. Deletions cut 6 bases from V and 3 bases from J, with 12 bases between. Germline-derived CDR1 and CDR2 are DFQATT and SNEGSKA (reference sequence). The CDR3 protein is CSATDRGYEQYF. The CDR3 region has the DNA TGCAGTGCCACGGACCGAGGCTACGAGCAGTACTTC.

V usage is TRBV7-9 and J usage is TRBJ1-2, with a possible D match to TRBD1 (5 bases). From germline, CDR1 is SEHNR and CDR2 FQNEAQ (reference sequence). The CDR3 consists of 14 residues. The V and J ends lost 3 bases and 5 bases respectively, with 13 bases between them. The CDR3: CASSFSGGNYGYTF. The DNA of the CDR3 is TGTGCCAGCAGCTTTTCCGGGGGGAATTATGGCTACACCTTC. The complete variable domain, with remaining parts taken from reference TRBV7-9 and TRBJ1-2, reads DTGVSQNPRHKITKRGQNVTFRCDPISEHNRLYWYRQTLGQGPEFLTYFQNEAQLEKSRLLSDRFSAERPKGSFSTLEIQRTEQGDSAMYLCASSFSGGNYGYTFGSGTRLTVV.

The V call is TRBV28, the J call TRBJ2-7; perhaps TRBD1 as D (6 bases). V lost 5 bases and J 2 bases, leaving 10 bases between the germline ends. This CDR3 contains 13 residues. Germline assignment: CDR1 MDHEN and CDR2 SYDVKM. The DNA of the CDR3 is TGTGCCAGCAGTGATGGGGGCACCTACGAGCAGTACTTC. Its protein is CASSDGGTYEQYF.

The J gene is TRBJ2-3, the V gene TRBV5-1, with D tentatively TRBD2 (5 bases). In germline, CDR1 is SGHRS, CDR2 YFSETQ. The CDR3 spans 15 residues. Trimming stripped 5 bases from V and 2 bases from J, with 15 bases between. CDR3 in amino acids: CASSRSRVNTDTQYF. CDR3 sequence (DNA): TGCGCCAGCAGTCGATCGAGGGTTAACACAGATACGCAGTATTTT.

The J gene is TRBJ2-2, the V gene TRBV7-3; D unresolved. Germline V gene lookup returns CDR1 SGHTA and CDR2 FQGTGA. V gave up 4 bases and J gave up 7 bases, with 10 bases separating them. CDR3 length equals 13 residues. The CDR3: CASSSGSGGELFF. DNA of the CDR3: TGTGCCAGCAGCTCCGGGTCGGGCGGGGAGCTGTTTTTT.

The chain recombines TRBV29-1 with TRBJ1-1; D possibly corresponds to TRBD1 (5 bases). Looked up from germline, CDR1 is SQVTM and CDR2 is ANQGSEA. The CDR3 contains 13 residues. The V end was cut by 0 bases, the J end by 10 bases, with 15 bases between. CDR3 sequence reads: CSVEEAQGVGAFF. The DNA for the CDR3 is TGCAGCGTTGAAGAGGCCCAGGGCGTAGGAGCTTTCTTT. The full variable domain, its missing parts supplied by reference TRBV29-1 and TRBJ1-1, is SAVISQKPSRDICQRGTSLTIQCQVDSQVTMMFWYRQQPGQSLTLIATANQGSEATYESGFVIDKFPISRPNLTFSTLTVSNMSPEDSSIYLCSVEEAQGVGAFFGQGTRLTVV.

V and J are TRBV20-1 and TRBJ1-5; TRBD1 matches at 7 bases. Germline trimming cut 0 bases from V and 9 bases from J; bases unmatched to any gene: 11. The CDR3 is 15 amino acids. The V gene's germline CDR1 is DFQATT and CDR2 SNEGSKA (reference sequence). CDR3 coding DNA: TGCAGTGCTAGAGATCCTCGGGGACAGACTCGGCCCCAGCATTTT. Translated, it gives CSARDPRGQTRPQHF.

The CDR3 loop reads CASSKGTSFRYEQYF. The CDR3 DNA reads TGCGCCAGCAGCAAGGGGACTTCCTTTCGATACGAGCAGTACTTC. The J gene is TRBJ2-7, the V gene TRBV4-1, with TRBD2 as a possible D gene (6 bases). Per germline, CDR1 MGHRA and CDR2 YSYEKL. V was clipped by 5 bases and J by 4 bases, with 18 bases between them. There are 15 residues in the CDR3.

This clonotype has a handful of counts. The chain combines TRBV7-6 with TRBJ1-6; 7 positions agree with TRBD1. The CDR3 is made up of 13 amino acids. CDR1 and CDR2 from the germline V gene are SGHVS and FNYEAQ. V was pared by 1 base and J by 11 bases, with 2 bases of the junction left unmatched. This CDR3 is CASSLEQGAPLHF. In DNA, the CDR3 is TGTGCCAGCAGCTTAGAGCAGGGGGCACCCCTCCACTTT.

This chain connects TRBV30 to TRBJ2-1; 10 positions agree with TRBD2. The CDR3 has 15 amino acids. The V segment lost 3 bases and the J segment 5 bases; nucleotides outside the gene matches: 7. The germline V gene encodes CDR1 GTSNPN and CDR2 SVGIG (reference sequence). CDR3 DNA sequence: TGTGCCTGGAGGCTAGCGGGAGCAGGGAACAATGAGCAGTTCTTC. Encoded protein: CAWRLAGAGNNEQFF.

The chain links TRBV5-1 to TRBJ2-3; TRBD2 aligns across 12 bases. Germline V gene sequence: CDR1 SGHRS, CDR2 YFSETQ. The V and J ends lost 4 bases and 4 bases, in that order; junction bases with no gene match: 7. This CDR3 has 16 residues. CDR3 sequence: CASSTLAGGLADTQYF. The CDR3 coding sequence is TGCGCCAGCAGCACACTAGCGGGGGGCCTGGCAGATACGCAGTATTTT.

In this sample, this clonotype turned up once. The V and J genes are TRBV28 and TRBJ2-7, with D perhaps TRBD1 (6 bases). The length of the CDR3 is 13 residues. V shed 10 bases and J shed 2 bases, with 15 bases lying between them. Germline lookup yields CDR1 MDHEN and CDR2 SYDVKM. The CDR3 DNA follows: TGTGCCACAACCCGACAGGCCGCCTACGAGCAGTACTTC. As protein: CATTRQAAYEQYF.

This clonotype has only a few counts. The CDR3 nucleotides read TGTGCCAGCAGTCCCCAAACTGAAGCTTTCTTT. It yields the protein CASSPQTEAFF. J is TRBJ1-1 and V is TRBV6-1; D ambiguous. The germline V gene has CDR1 MNHNS and CDR2 SASEGT. The CDR3 consists of 11 residues. V was clipped by 5 bases and J by 5 bases, with 6 bases between them.

J is TRBJ1-4 and V is TRBV6-2 or TRBV6-3, with D uncertain. The CDR3 runs 15 residues. Per the germline V gene, CDR1 is MNHEY and CDR2 is SVGEGT. Between the trimmed V and J ends, which lost 5 bases and 2 bases, there was a span of 12 bases. This CDR3 is CASSGPEATNEKLFF. The CDR3 DNA follows: TGTGCCAGCAGTGGGCCGGAGGCGACTAATGAAAAACTGTTTTTT.

The rearrangement links TRBV2 to TRBJ1-1; D ambiguous. Germline CDR1 is SNHLY and CDR2 is FYNNEI. The CDR3 totals 14 residues. The ends were cut back, 4 bases at V and 1 base at J, with 10 bases in the middle. The CDR3, as DNA: TGTGCCAGCAGTGTTTTGACATCGAACACTGAAGCTTTCTTT. Its protein is CASSVLTSNTEAFF.

The chain recombines TRBV9 with TRBJ2-1; D might be TRBD2 (6 bases). V was cut by 2 bases and J by 7 bases, with 22 bases left in between. The CDR3 consists of 17 residues. Germline-derived CDR1 and CDR2 are SGDLS and YYNGEE. The DNA for the CDR3 is TGTGCCAGCAGCGTTCAAGGTCAGGTTAGGAGGGGTAATGAGCAGTTCTTC. This translates into CASSVQGQVRRGNEQFF. Based on the CDR3 plus reference TRBV9 and TRBJ2-1, the full variable domain is DSGVTQTPKHLITATGQRVTLRCSPRSGDLSVYWYQQSLDQGLQFLIQYYNGEERAKGNILERFSAQQFPDLHSELNLSSLELGDSALYFCASSVQGQVRRGNEQFFGPGTRLTVL.

The genes are TRBV9 and TRBJ2-2; D may be TRBD1 (6 bases). Germline-derived CDR1 and CDR2 are SGDLS and YYNGEE. CDR3 length equals 17 residues. With 3 bases removed from V and 0 bases from J, the gap between germline ends came to 15 bases. The CDR3 protein is CASSGLSGTSNTGELFF. DNA of the CDR3: TGTGCCAGCAGCGGGCTCTCAGGGACATCGAACACCGGGGAGCTGTTTTTT.

The rearrangement uses TRBV2 and TRBJ1-1; D gene ambiguous. Deletions cut 7 bases from V and 0 bases from J, with 12 bases between. The germline CDR1 and CDR2 sequences are SNHLY and FYNNEI. This CDR3 region has 14 residues. This CDR3 is CASTRRPLNTEAFF. CDR3 in DNA: TGTGCCAGCACGCGCAGGCCACTGAACACTGAAGCTTTCTTT.

V usage is TRBV12-5 and J usage is TRBJ2-2; D not resolved. Germline V gene data show CDR1 as LGHNT and CDR2 as FRNRAP. V lost 6 bases and J lost 6, with 14 bases in between. The CDR3 extends over 14 amino acids. The CDR3 nucleotides are TGTGCTAGTGGCCTCGCGGTGTCGGCCGGGGAGCTGTTTTTT. Encoded protein: CASGLAVSAGELFF. The variable domain in full, with the rest retrieved from reference TRBV12-5 and TRBJ2-2, is DARVTQTPRHKVTEMGQEVTMRCQPILGHNTVFWYRQTMMQGLELLAYFRNRAPLDDSGMPKDRFSAEMPDATLATLKIQPSEPRDSAVYFCASGLAVSAGELFFGEGSRLTVL.

The chain links TRBV5-1 to TRBJ2-2; 9 bases map to TRBD2. The CDR3 runs to 16 residues. Per germline, CDR1 SGHRS and CDR2 YFSETQ. Losses at the gene ends were 4 bases for V and 5 bases for J; bases not matched to a gene: 9. CDR3 sequence (DNA): TGCGCCAGCAGCCCCAGACTAGCGGCGCTAACCGGGGAGCTGTTTTTT. Translating it yields CASSPRLAALTGELFF.

The chain is built from TRBV6-6 and TRBJ1-4; 8 bases match TRBD1. Germline V gene data show CDR1 as MNHNY and CDR2 as SVGAGI (reference sequence). This CDR3 comprises 15 residues. The ends lost 7 bases at V and 3 bases at J; junction bases unmatched: 7. CDR3 sequence reads: CASNDDRGPNEKLFF. Written as DNA, the CDR3 is TGTGCCAGCAACGACGACAGGGGCCCTAATGAAAAACTGTTTTTT.

The chain joins TRBV5-1 to TRBJ2-7; unclear D gene. The V gene lost 0 bases and the J gene lost 3 bases, with 13 bases spanning the gap. CDR1 is SGHRS and CDR2 is YFSETQ in the germline V gene. This CDR3 comprises 15 residues. CDR3 sequence: CASSLDAENLYEQYF. CDR3 bases: TGCGCCAGCAGCTTGGACGCAGAGAACCTCTACGAGCAGTACTTC.